These 8 T cell receptor beta chains were sequenced from one sample in a study of blood T cell repertoires in COVID-19. Sequencing used immunoSEQ multiplex PCR; TCRdb keeps in-frame clones, though not all of them. The data contain some 100,000 clones, approximately 86% of them singletons. The sample taken for sequencing was PBMCs or T cells enriched from blood (not recorded which). These receptors originate from a woman in her 50s who had recovered from COVID-19.

This rearrangement joins TRBV28 to TRBJ2-5; TRBD2 might be the D (6 bases). The CDR3 totals 16 residues. The V end lost 5 bases, the J end lost 4 bases, and 20 bases lay between the germline ends. Germline-derived CDR1 and CDR2 are MDHEN and SYDVKM. In nucleotides, the CDR3 is TGTGCCAGCAGTCAGGGAAGTAGCGGAGGGGCAGAGACCCAGTACTTC. It translates to CASSQGSSGGAETQYF.

This chain connects TRBV6-5 to TRBJ2-7; D remains unclear. The CDR3 consists of 15 residues. Trimming took 3 bases from V and 0 from J, leaving 12 bases between them. Germline CDR1 is MNHEY and CDR2 is SVGAGI. The CDR3 DNA reads as TGTGCCAGCAGTTATCGAAGTGGCAGCTCCTACGAGCAGTACTTC. Encoded protein: CASSYRSGSSYEQYF.

The J gene is TRBJ2-5, the V gene TRBV9, with D uncertain. Between the trimmed V and J ends, which lost 0 bases and 2 bases, there was a span of 5 bases. The CDR3 totals 13 residues. In germline, CDR1 is SGDLS, CDR2 YYNGEE. CDR3 sequence (DNA): TGTGCCAGCAGCGTAGAGGAGCAAGAGACCCAGTACTTC. Translated, it gives CASSVEEQETQYF.

The chain recombines TRBV9 with TRBJ1-3, with D possibly matching TRBD1 (5 bases). Germline V gene lookup returns CDR1 SGDLS and CDR2 YYNGEE. CDR3 length: 15 amino acids. V was shortened by 0 bases and J by 2 bases, with 9 bases between the two germline ends. CDR3 DNA: TGTGCCAGCAGCGTAGATTGGGGGGCTGGAAACACCATATATTTT. Its protein is CASSVDWGAGNTIYF.

The chain uses TRBV4-1 and TRBJ1-2; 9 nucleotides line up with TRBD1. CDR1 is MGHRA and CDR2 is YSYEKL in the germline V gene. Unmatched junction bases numbered 4, after V lost 3 bases and J lost 2 bases. This CDR3 spans 15 amino acids. CDR3 in DNA: TGCGCCAGCAGCCATTCCGGGACAGGGAACTATGGCTACACCTTC. It codes for CASSHSGTGNYGYTF.

This rearrangement joins TRBV19 to TRBJ1-2; D gene unclear. The CDR3 is 9 residues long. V was trimmed by 9 bases and J by 12 bases, leaving 11 bases between them. CDR1 and CDR2 from the germline V gene are LNHDA and SQIVND (reference sequence). The CDR3 reads CARRTFHTF. The DNA of the CDR3 is TGTGCCAGAAGGACTTTCCACACCTTC.

V and J are TRBV28 and TRBJ1-1; maybe TRBD1 (6 bases). Germline CDR1 reads MDHEN; CDR2 reads SYDVKM. Trimming removed 9 bases at V and 10 bases at J, with 15 bases between. This CDR3 is 11 amino acids long. The CDR3 sequence is CASSFQGRAFF. CDR3 in DNA: TGTGCCAGTTCCTTCCAGGGGCGAGCTTTCTTT.

This sequence joins TRBV5-8 and TRBJ2-7, with 14 bases matching TRBD2. There are 16 residues in the CDR3. The J segment lost 3 bases and the V segment lost 4 bases, leaving 6 bases of the junction unmatched. Germline assignment: CDR1 SGHTS and CDR2 YDEGEE. The CDR3 is CASSLGLAGGLYEQYF. DNA for the CDR3: TGTGCCAGCAGCCTTGGACTAGCGGGAGGTCTCTACGAGCAGTACTTC.